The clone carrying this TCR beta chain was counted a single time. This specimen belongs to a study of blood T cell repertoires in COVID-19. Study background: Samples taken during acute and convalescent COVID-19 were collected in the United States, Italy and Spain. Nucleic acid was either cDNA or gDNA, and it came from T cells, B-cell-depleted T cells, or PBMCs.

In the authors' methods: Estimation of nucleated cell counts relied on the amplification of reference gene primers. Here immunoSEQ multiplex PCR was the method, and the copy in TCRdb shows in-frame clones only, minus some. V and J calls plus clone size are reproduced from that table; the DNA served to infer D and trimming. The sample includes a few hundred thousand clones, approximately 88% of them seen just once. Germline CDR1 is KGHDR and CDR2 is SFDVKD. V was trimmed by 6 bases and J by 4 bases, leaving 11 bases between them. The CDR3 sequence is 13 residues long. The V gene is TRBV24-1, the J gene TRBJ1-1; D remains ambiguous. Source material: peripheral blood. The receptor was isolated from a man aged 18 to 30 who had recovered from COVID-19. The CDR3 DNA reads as TGTGCCACCAGTTCTCGAGGTGGCACTGAAGCTTTCTTT. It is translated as CATSSRGGTEAFF.